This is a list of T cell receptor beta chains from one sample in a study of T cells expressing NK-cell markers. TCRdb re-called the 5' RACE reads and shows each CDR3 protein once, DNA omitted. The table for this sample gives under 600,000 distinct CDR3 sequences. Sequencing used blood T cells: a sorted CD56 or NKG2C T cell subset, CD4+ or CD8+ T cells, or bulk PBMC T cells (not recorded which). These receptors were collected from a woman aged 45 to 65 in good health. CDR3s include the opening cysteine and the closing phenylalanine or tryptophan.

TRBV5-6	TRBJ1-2	CASIATGVGYGYTF
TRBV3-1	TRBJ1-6	CASSQVGGRPLHF
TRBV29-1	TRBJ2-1	CSVVTYNEQFF
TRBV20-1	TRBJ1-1	CSARNDGPTTEAFF
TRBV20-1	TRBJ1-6	CSARTGGVDSPLHF
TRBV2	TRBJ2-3	CASSVGSGSTQYF
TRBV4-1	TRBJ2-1	CASSQEQDEVAGLPGNEQFF
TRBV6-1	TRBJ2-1	CASSEILAGWNEQFF
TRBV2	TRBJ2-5	CASSTGARYGETQYF
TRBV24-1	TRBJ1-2	CATSDLNWGYTF
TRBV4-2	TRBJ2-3	CASSQAGQVSTDTQYF
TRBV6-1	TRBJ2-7	CASSETWTANHEQYF
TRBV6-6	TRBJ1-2	CASREGAAPYGYTF
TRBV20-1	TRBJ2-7	CSARGLGSSYEQYF
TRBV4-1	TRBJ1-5	CASSQEAGFGQPQHF
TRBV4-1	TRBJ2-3	CASSQEYGSSTDTQYF
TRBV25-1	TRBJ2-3	CASSESQGSGRFTDTQYF
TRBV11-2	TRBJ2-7	CASSPGLAAYEQYF
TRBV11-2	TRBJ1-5	CASSLAAGYQPQHF
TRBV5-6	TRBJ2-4	CASSLDQALKNIQYF